These T cell receptor beta chains were read from a single sample in a study of blood T cell repertoires in COVID-19. The method was immunoSEQ multiplex PCR; TCRdb's version includes in-frame clones alone and lacks a portion of them. The sample contains some 250,000 clones, less than 90% of which appear only once. Sequences were obtained from peripheral blood. The receptors stem from a woman aged 30 to 39 with COVID-19, enrolled during active disease. The CDR3 runs from the conserved cysteine through the conserved F or W. The order of the fields is CDR3 protein, CDR3 DNA, D gene, V gene, J gene, clone size. A D gene is named only where the DNA matches it firmly. For some rows the clone size is stated as once, few or many, or as a class when expanded; others skip it.

CASSITGQAYEQYF	TGTGCCAGTAGTATAACAGGGCAGGCCTACGAGCAGTACTTC	.	TRBV19	TRBJ2-7	.
CASRESNQPQHF	TGTGCCAGCAGGGAGAGTAATCAGCCCCAGCATTTT	.	TRBV6-6	TRBJ1-5	.
CASSSARGNTEAFF	TGTGCCAGCAGCTCGGCCCGGGGGAACACTGAAGCTTTCTTT	.	TRBV6-1	TRBJ1-1	.
CATRGVGSYNEQFF	TGTGCCACCAGAGGAGTGGGCTCCTACAATGAGCAGTTCTTC	.	TRBV24-1	TRBJ2-1	.
CASSPPASSYNSPLHF	TGTGCCAGCAGCCCCCCCGCGAGCTCCTATAATTCACCCCTCCACTTT	.	TRBV28	TRBJ1-6	.
CASSLSQGTDTQYF	TGCGCCAGCAGCCTCTCGCAGGGCACAGATACGCAGTATTTT	.	TRBV4-1	TRBJ2-3	.
CAWDNGYTF	TGTGCCTGGGATAATGGCTACACCTTC	.	TRBV30	TRBJ1-2	.
CASSKGPEAFF	TGTGCCAGTAGTAAGGGGCCTGAAGCTTTCTTT	.	TRBV19	TRBJ1-1	.
CASSGAGTGNYEQYF	TGTGCCAGCAGTGGAGCAGGGACAGGGAATTACGAGCAGTACTTC	TRBD1	TRBV2	TRBJ2-7	.
CASSDTTLYGYTF	TGTGCCAGCTCCGACACAACTCTCTATGGCTACACCTTC	.	TRBV18	TRBJ1-2	.
CASSIGTGGDNSPLHF	TGTGCCAGTAGTATCGGGACAGGGGGTGATAATTCACCCCTCCACTTT	TRBD1	TRBV19	TRBJ1-6	.
CASSLGLWTGGDGANVLTF	TGTGCCAGCAGCTTAGGGCTATGGACAGGGGGCGATGGGGCCAACGTCCTGACTTTC	TRBD1	TRBV7-9	TRBJ2-6	.
CASTPGGAYEQYF	TGTGCCAGCACTCCCGGGGGGGCCTACGAGCAGTACTTC	TRBD2	TRBV28	TRBJ2-7	.
CASSPMGFGTGDNEKLFF	TGTGCCAGCTCACCAATGGGTTTCGGGACAGGGGATAATGAAAAACTGTTTTTT	TRBD1	TRBV18	TRBJ1-4	.
CASSLVSTVRNSPLHF	TGCGCCAGCAGCTTGGTTTCGACAGTTCGAAATTCACCCCTCCACTTT	.	TRBV5-1	TRBJ1-6	.
CASSLASSGANVLTF	TGTGCCAGCAGCTTGGCCAGCTCTGGGGCCAACGTCCTGACTTTC	.	TRBV5-4	TRBJ2-6	.
CASSLGTGIHEQYF	TGCGCCAGCAGCCTTGGGACAGGGATCCACGAGCAGTACTTC	TRBD1	TRBV4-1	TRBJ2-7	.
CASSWAGSGVVEQYF	TGTGCCAGCAGTTGGGCCGGCAGCGGGGTGGTTGAGCAGTACTTC	TRBD2	TRBV28	TRBJ2-7	.
CASAEFAESWPLYGYTF	TGTGCCAGTGCCGAATTTGCGGAGTCCTGGCCGCTCTATGGCTACACCTTC	.	TRBV19	TRBJ1-2	.
CASSEFQGKDQPQHF	TGTGCCAGCAGTGAATTTCAGGGGAAAGATCAGCCCCAGCATTTT	.	TRBV6-1	TRBJ1-5	.
CASSEIRNTGELFF	TGTGCCAGCAGTGAAATTAGGAACACCGGGGAGCTGTTTTTT	.	TRBV2	TRBJ2-2	few
CASIRGEGNTEAFF	TGTGCCAGTATAAGGGGGGAGGGTAACACTGAAGCTTTCTTT	.	TRBV19	TRBJ1-1	once
CASSLGTGGNTEAFF	TGTGCCAGCAGTTTAGGGACAGGGGGCAACACTGAAGCTTTCTTT	TRBD1	TRBV27	TRBJ1-1	.
CASSQIRQGVIEKLFF	TGTGCCAGCAGCCAAATCCGACAGGGGGTGATTGAAAAACTGTTTTTT	TRBD1	TRBV4-2	TRBJ1-4	.
CASSGTFGREQYF	TGCGCCAGCAGCGGGACTTTCGGTCGAGAGCAGTACTTC	.	TRBV10-1	TRBJ2-7	.
CASSETGLYGYTF	TGTGCCAGCAGTGAAACAGGTCTCTATGGCTACACCTTC	.	TRBV25-1	TRBJ1-2	.
CASSETTGPGYTF	TGTGCCAGCAGCGAAACTACAGGGCCTGGCTACACCTTC	.	TRBV2	TRBJ1-2	.
CASSLEGGGPDGNTIYF	TGTGCCAGCAGCTTGGAAGGGGGCGGTCCGGACGGAAACACCATATATTTT	TRBD1	TRBV5-6	TRBJ1-3	once
CASSQGGRSGNTIYF	TGTGCCAGCAGCCAAGGGGGACGCTCTGGAAACACCATATATTTT	.	TRBV6-5	TRBJ1-3	.
CASSPPGQWADTQYF	TGTGCCAGCTCACCACCGGGACAATGGGCAGATACGCAGTATTTT	.	TRBV18	TRBJ2-3	.
CASSLTGETQYF	TGTGCCAGCAGTTTAACAGGAGAGACCCAGTACTTC	.	TRBV12-3/TRBV12-4	TRBJ2-5	.
CASSLIRDRGHEQYF	TGTGCCAGCAGTTTGATCCGGGACAGGGGGCACGAGCAGTACTTC	TRBD1	TRBV2	TRBJ2-7	.
CASSHREGLEQYF	TGTGCCAGCAGTCATCGGGAAGGGCTCGAGCAGTACTTC	.	TRBV3-1/TRBV3-2	TRBJ2-7	once
CASSLPLAEGAGELFF	TGTGCCAGCAGTTTGCCCCTAGCGGAGGGAGCCGGGGAGCTGTTTTTT	TRBD2	TRBV28	TRBJ2-2	.
CASSDFRTGNTIYF	TGTGCCAGCAGCGATTTTCGGACGGGGAACACCATATATTTT	.	TRBV5-4	TRBJ1-3	.
CSASSSTNEKLFF	TGCAGTGCTAGTTCTTCAACTAATGAAAAACTGTTTTTT	.	TRBV20-1	TRBJ1-4	.
CASSLRQRGTEAFF	TGTGCCAGCAGCTTAAGACAGAGAGGCACTGAAGCTTTCTTT	.	TRBV9	TRBJ1-1	.
CASSIQGASTEAFF	TGTGCCAGTAGTATCCAGGGGGCTAGCACTGAAGCTTTCTTT	TRBD1	TRBV19	TRBJ1-1	.
CASSYGRGYGQPQHF	TGTGCCAGCAGTTACGGACGGGGGTATGGGCAGCCCCAGCATTTT	.	TRBV6-5	TRBJ1-5	.
CASGPEVDGYTF	TGTGCCAGCGGCCCTGAGGTGGATGGCTACACCTTC	.	TRBV28	TRBJ1-2	.
CASSPSLAGAQETQYF	TGTGCCAGCAGCCCCAGTCTAGCGGGGGCTCAAGAGACCCAGTACTTC	TRBD2	TRBV5-4	TRBJ2-5	few
CASRRGQGLVETQYF	TGTGCCAGCCGCCGTGGACAGGGGCTAGTCGAGACCCAGTACTTC	TRBD1	TRBV19	TRBJ2-5	.